This TCR beta chain was profiled in a study of patients and donors after allogeneic stem cell transplantation. Each CDR3 protein is one row after TCRdb ran MiXCR on the RT-PCR reads. The sample consists of about 230,000 distinct CDR3 sequences, 12% to 15% of them appearing once. This clonotype was found many times. Germline CDR1 and CDR2: LGHNA and YNFKEQ. The V gene lost 3 bases and the J gene lost 0 bases, with 9 bases spanning the gap. The CDR3 spans 16 residues. This sequence originates from a human donor who was either an allogeneic HSCT recipient or a stem cell or donor lymphocyte infusion donor (not recorded which). It is not recorded whose cells these are; they may come from a transplant donor. The chain has TRBV4-2 and TRBJ1-6, with D hard to call. The material sequenced was blood, either unsorted or a sorted T cell fraction (not recorded which). CDR3: CASSQDPSSYNSPLHF. CDR3 nucleotides: TGTGCCAGCAGCCAGGACCCGAGCTCCTATAATTCACCCCTCCACTTT.